The 25 T cell receptor beta chains listed next were all sequenced from one sample in a study of blood T cell repertoires in COVID-19 (dated by TCRdb to 2020 to 2022). Library method: the immunoSEQ multiplex PCR assay. The immuneACCESS repertoire file appears here via TCRdb, limited to in-frame rearrangements. These files lack a portion of the clones; in checked studies, under half of the deficit traces to unresolved V genes, and the cause of the others is not known. Recorded for this sample are around 68,000 clones; more than 60% of them occurred a single time. 8.5% to 10% of the sample is held by the ten biggest clonotypes. Sample: peripheral blood. Receptors originate from a woman in her forties or fifties with acute or convalescent COVID-19.

The chain uses TRBV4-2 and TRBJ1-1, with D hard to call. The germline V and J ends were trimmed by 7 bases and 1 base, with 10 bases remaining between them. This CDR3 spans 13 amino acids. The germline CDR1 and CDR2 sequences are LGHNA and YNFKEQ. The CDR3: CASTPRGNTEAFF. The CDR3 DNA reads as TGTGCCAGCACCCCCCGCGGGAACACTGAAGCTTTCTTT.

This rearrangement joins TRBV5-1 to TRBJ2-5, with D possibly being TRBD1 (6 bases). Per germline, CDR1 SGHRS and CDR2 YFSETQ. CDR3 length: 14 residues. Trimming removed 2 bases at V and 5 bases at J, with 13 bases between. The CDR3 protein is CASSLQGPGETQYF. CDR3 DNA sequence: TGCGCCAGCAGCTTACAGGGTCCTGGGGAGACCCAGTACTTC.

In this sample, this clone turned up once. This chain links TRBV4-1 with TRBJ2-5, with 8 bases that match TRBD1. The CDR3 totals 16 residues. Unmatched junction bases numbered 5, after V lost 0 bases and J lost 2 bases. CDR1 is MGHRA and CDR2 is YSYEKL in the germline V gene. CDR3 in amino acids: CASSQDPDRAQETQYF. The CDR3 bases are TGCGCCAGCAGCCAAGATCCGGACAGGGCGCAAGAGACCCAGTACTTC.

This chain uses TRBV6-2 or TRBV6-3 with TRBJ1-5, with 7 positions matching TRBD1. CDR1 is MNHEY and CDR2 is SVGEGT in the germline V gene. The V segment lost 6 bases and the J segment 3 bases; nucleotides outside the gene matches: 5. The CDR3 loop spans 14 amino acids. CDR3 in DNA: TGTGCCAGCAGCCGTACAGGGGACAATCAGCCCCAGCATTTT. Residues: CASSRTGDNQPQHF.

V is TRBV28 and J is TRBJ1-5, with 9 bases lining up with TRBD1. CDR3 length equals 14 residues. CDR1 is MDHEN and CDR2 is SYDVKM in the germline V gene. With 5 bases clipped from V and 4 bases from J, the junction kept 3 bases outside the gene matches. As DNA, the CDR3 is TGTGCCAGCAGTGTCGGGACAGGGAATCAGCCCCAGCATTTT. Translation gives CASSVGTGNQPQHF.

The chain uses TRBV7-9 and TRBJ1-2; tentatively, D is TRBD1 (6 bases). The CDR3 is 15 residues long. V was cut by 2 bases and J by 6 bases, with 16 bases left in between. Looked up from germline, CDR1 is SEHNR and CDR2 is FQNEAQ (reference sequence). The CDR3 DNA reads as TGTGCCAGCAGCTTAACCCAGGGGAAGACGGATGGCTACACCTTC. It translates to CASSLTQGKTDGYTF. Looking up the rest from reference TRBV7-9 and TRBJ1-2 gives the full variable domain: DTGVSQNPRHKITKRGQNVTFRCDPISEHNRLYWYRQTLGQGPEFLTYFQNEAQLEKSRLLSDRFSAERPKGSFSTLEIQRTEQGDSAMYLCASSLTQGKTDGYTFGSGTRLTVV.

This chain links TRBV3-1 (or the pseudogene TRBV3-2) with TRBJ1-5, with no clear D. The CDR3 sequence is 15 residues long. CDR1 is LGHDT, CDR2 YNNKEL, per germline (reference sequence). Trimming cost V 4 bases and J 0 bases, with 10 bases left between them. The CDR3: CASSLTHNSNQPQHF. Written as DNA, the CDR3 is TGTGCCAGCAGCCTTACACACAATAGCAATCAGCCCCAGCATTTT.

The gene calls are TRBV27 and TRBJ2-7; unclear D gene. CDR3 length: 14 residues. CDR1 MNHEY and CDR2 SMNVEV come from the germline V gene (reference sequence). V was pared by 2 bases and J by 0 bases, with 8 bases between. Here the CDR3 DNA reads TGTGCCAGCAGTTTACGCAGGAACTCCTACGAGCAGTACTTC. This encodes CASSLRRNSYEQYF.

This clone was counted once. The chain uses TRBV3-1 (or the pseudogene TRBV3-2) and TRBJ2-7; D might be TRBD1 (6 bases). The CDR3 sequence is 15 residues long. Trimming stripped 0 bases from V and 3 bases from J, with 12 bases between. Looked up from germline, CDR1 is LGHDT and CDR2 is YNNKEL (reference sequence). The CDR3 loop is CASSQDPGTSYEQYF. CDR3 DNA: TGTGCCAGCAGCCAAGACCCGGGGACAAGCTACGAGCAGTACTTC.

The chain couples TRBV7-2 to TRBJ1-5; D may be TRBD1 (6 bases). Germline V CDR1 and CDR2: SGHTA, FQGNSA. Trimming left V 5 bases short and J 7 bases short, with 15 bases between. This CDR3 is built from 14 residues. CDR3 in DNA: TGTGCCAGCAGCCTAACAGGGTCCCTGCAGCCCCAGCATTTT. It encodes CASSLTGSLQPQHF.

This clone has a handful of counts. This chain connects TRBV6-5 to TRBJ1-2; 7 bases line up with TRBD1. The junction had 10 bases not matched to a gene; V was cut back by 8 bases and J by 1 base. The CDR3 runs 15 residues. CDR1 and CDR2 from the germline V gene are MNHEY and SVGAGI. CDR3 DNA sequence: TGTGCCAGCGTCCGGGACAGCCAGATTAACTATGGCTACACCTTC. Protein: CASVRDSQINYGYTF.

V usage is TRBV4-2 and J usage is TRBJ1-4; D gene unclear. The CDR3 has 16 amino acids. V was trimmed by 0 bases and J by 7 bases, leaving 15 bases between them. Germline CDR1 reads LGHNA; CDR2 reads YNFKEQ. CDR3 region: CASSQDLATRGEKLFF. The CDR3 DNA reads as TGTGCCAGCAGCCAAGATCTGGCAACCCGGGGTGAAAAACTGTTTTTT.

The rearrangement links TRBV11-2 to TRBJ1-2, with TRBD1 as a possible D gene (6 bases). V lost 5 bases and J lost 0, with 13 bases in between. Germline V gene data show CDR1 as SGHAT and CDR2 as FQNNGV. There are 15 residues in the CDR3. Here the CDR3 DNA reads TGTGCCAGCAGCCCACAGGGTTACGCTAACTATGGCTACACCTTC. The encoded protein is CASSPQGYANYGYTF.

CDR3 in amino acids: CASSPPLNYGYTF. CDR3 nucleotide sequence: TGTGCCAGCAGTCCGCCGCTAAACTATGGCTACACCTTC. V and J are TRBV12-3 or TRBV12-4 and TRBJ1-2, with D uncertain. CDR3 length: 13 amino acids. V dropped 5 bases and J dropped 2 bases, with 9 bases sitting between them.

This rearrangement joins TRBV19 to TRBJ1-1; maybe TRBD1 (6 bases). The germline gives CDR1 LNHDA, CDR2 SQIVND (reference sequence). V lost 5 bases to trimming and J lost 1 base, with 14 bases between them. CDR3 length: 15 residues. As DNA, the CDR3 is TGTGCCAGTAGTCCATTGGACAGAACGAACACTGAAGCTTTCTTT. It yields the protein CASSPLDRTNTEAFF.

Comments on this clone: This sequence may be a read error, since a much larger clone differs from it by one base. This chain uses TRBV6-5 with TRBJ1-1; 9 positions agree with TRBD1. This CDR3 comprises 14 residues. Germline V gene sequence: CDR1 MNHEY, CDR2 SVGAGI. J gave up 0 bases and V 6 bases, and 2 bases lay outside the gene matches. The CDR3 nucleotides read TGTGCCAGCAGGACAGGGGGGATGAACACTGAAGCTTTCTTT. Amino acid sequence: CASRTGGMNTEAFF.

In nucleotides, the CDR3 is TGCGCCAGCAGCCATCACGAGTTCCGGGACAGAGGACCCGGGGAGCTGTTTTTT. Amino acid sequence: CASSHHEFRDRGPGELFF. J is TRBJ2-2 and V is TRBV4-1, with 7 bases aligning to TRBD1. V lost 3 bases to trimming and J lost 6 bases; unmatched junction nucleotides: 16. CDR3 length equals 18 residues. Germline V gives CDR1 MGHRA, CDR2 YSYEKL.

The chain combines TRBV2 with TRBJ1-1; D is uncertain. V lost 7 bases to trimming and J lost 0 bases, with 15 bases between them. CDR3 length: 15 residues. The germline gives CDR1 SNHLY, CDR2 FYNNEI. CDR3 coding DNA: TGTGCCAGCACTCAAGAGGCGCCTATGAACACTGAAGCTTTCTTT. This codes for CASTQEAPMNTEAFF.

The CDR3 DNA reads as TGTGCCAGCAGCTCTTCGTCGGGAGAAGAGACCCAGTACTTC. Its protein product is CASSSSSGEETQYF. J is TRBJ2-5 and V is TRBV11-2, with D possibly being TRBD2 (6 bases). V was shortened by 4 bases and J by 3 bases, with 12 bases between the two germline ends. The CDR3 has 14 amino acids. Germline values: CDR1 SGHAT, CDR2 FQNNGV.

This sequence joins TRBV24-1 and TRBJ2-5; D not certain. In germline, CDR1 is KGHDR, CDR2 SFDVKD. The CDR3 length is 15 residues. Trimming left V 1 base short and J 4 bases short, with 12 bases between. CDR3 amino acids: CATSDLGRQGETQYF. In DNA, the CDR3 is TGTGCCACCAGTGATTTAGGCAGGCAAGGAGAGACCCAGTACTTC.

The chain links TRBV6-5 to TRBJ1-2, with D uncertain. The length of the CDR3 is 14 residues. V lost 0 bases and J 5 bases, leaving 10 bases between the germline ends. Germline-derived CDR1 and CDR2 are MNHEY and SVGAGI. CDR3 residues: CASSYSGGSYGYTF. The CDR3 DNA is TGTGCCAGCAGTTACTCAGGAGGGAGTTATGGCTACACCTTC.

The chain links TRBV28 to TRBJ2-7; the match to TRBD2 covers 11 bases. After removal of 5 bases from V and 7 bases from J, the junction contained 7 bases not matched to a gene. The CDR3 has 14 residues. CDR1 is MDHEN, CDR2 SYDVKM, per germline. The CDR3 is CASSLASSGREQYF. DNA of the CDR3: TGTGCCAGCAGTCTCGCCTCTAGCGGGAGGGAGCAGTACTTC.

The rearrangement links TRBV7-2 to TRBJ1-2; 7 nucleotides match TRBD1. The length of the CDR3 is 14 residues. Germline-derived CDR1 and CDR2 are SGHTA and FQGNSA. V gave up 6 bases and J gave up 0 bases; unmatched junction bases: 4. The CDR3 loop reads CASREGGSNYGYTF. The CDR3 nucleotides are TGTGCCAGCAGAGAAGGGGGCTCTAACTATGGCTACACCTTC.

This chain joins TRBV4-3 and TRBJ2-7; perhaps TRBD2 as D (6 bases). Germline V gene data show CDR1 as LGHNA and CDR2 as YSLEER. The CDR3 is 19 amino acids. Trimming pared 0 bases from V and 0 bases from J, leaving 21 bases between. In DNA form, the CDR3 reads TGCGCCAGCAGCCAAGATTTAAGGGAGGCGGCGGAAACCTCCTACGAGCAGTACTTC. Translating gives CASSQDLREAAETSYEQYF.

The chain joins TRBV9 to TRBJ2-6; D perhaps matches TRBD2 (6 bases). The germline V gene encodes CDR1 SGDLS and CDR2 YYNGEE. This CDR3 is built from 17 residues. Trimming removed 3 bases from V and 0 bases from J, with 13 bases in between. CDR3 sequence reads: CASSAVGGTSGANVLTF. Written as DNA, the CDR3 is TGTGCCAGCAGCGCAGTCGGGGGAACCTCTGGGGCCAACGTCCTGACTTTC. Looking up the rest from reference TRBV9 and TRBJ2-6 gives the full variable domain: DSGVTQTPKHLITATGQRVTLRCSPRSGDLSVYWYQQSLDQGLQFLIQYYNGEERAKGNILERFSAQQFPDLHSELNLSSLELGDSALYFCASSAVGGTSGANVLTFGAGSRLTVL.